The 29 T cell receptor beta chains reported below all come from one sample, sequenced in a study of shared clonotypes between healthy human individuals. Clones were read by immunoSEQ multiplex PCR, and TCRdb kept only the in-frame ones, dropping some. The sample has roughly 1,000,000 clones; 70% to 80% are singletons. Sequencing was performed on memory CD4+ T cells from PBMCs. Subset reported: CD45RA-negative fraction. The receptors stem from a man between 18 and 35 years old in good health. Some clones in this sample may be carry-over from other donors' samples.

This chain joins TRBV5-1 and TRBJ2-7, with 7 bases identical to TRBD1. V was pared by 6 bases and J by 0 bases, with 12 bases of the junction left unmatched. The CDR3 loop spans 16 amino acids. CDR1 is SGHRS, CDR2 YFSETQ, per germline. The CDR3 sequence: CASNLKDRHSSYEQYF. In DNA form, the CDR3 reads TGCGCCAGCAACCTTAAGGACAGGCACAGCTCCTACGAGCAGTACTTC.

V is TRBV6-5 and J is TRBJ1-5, with D tentatively TRBD1 (5 bases). The CDR3 spans 15 residues. Trimming removed 5 bases at V and 6 bases at J, with 17 bases between. The germline V gene encodes CDR1 MNHEY and CDR2 SVGAGI. CDR3: CASSRGRGVGQPQHF. CDR3 bases: TGTGCCAGCAGTCGGGGACGGGGGGTCGGTCAGCCCCAGCATTTT.

CDR3: CAISESQAETQYF. The CDR3 DNA reads as TGTGCCATCAGTGAGTCACAGGCTGAGACCCAGTACTTC. J is TRBJ2-5 and V is TRBV10-3; D possibly corresponds to TRBD1 (5 bases). The germline gives CDR1 ENHRY, CDR2 SYGVKD. V was pared by 0 bases and J by 5 bases, with 7 bases between. There are 13 residues in the CDR3.

This clone showed up just a few times. The chain is built from TRBV9 and TRBJ2-1; 7 nucleotides agree with TRBD2. Germline-derived CDR1 and CDR2 are SGDLS and YYNGEE. The V and J ends lost 0 bases and 10 bases, in that order; junction bases with no gene match: 10. This CDR3 has 15 amino acids. The CDR3 sequence is CASSVVEGGPTEQFF. The DNA for the CDR3 is TGTGCCAGCAGCGTAGTCGAGGGAGGGCCGACCGAGCAGTTCTTC.

The J gene is TRBJ2-5, the V gene TRBV5-1; D is perhaps TRBD2 (6 bases). The CDR3 totals 14 residues. V was cut by 5 bases and J by 5 bases, with 16 bases left in between. In germline, CDR1 is SGHRS, CDR2 YFSETQ. CDR3 amino acids: CASSHGTVEETQYF. The CDR3 bases are TGCGCCAGCAGTCACGGGACTGTCGAGGAGACCCAGTACTTC.

This clone has a count of ten or more. The rearrangement links TRBV5-1 to TRBJ1-5; TRBD1 aligns across 7 bases. The CDR3 has 15 amino acids. Germline assignment: CDR1 SGHRS and CDR2 YFSETQ. V lost 0 bases and J lost 4; bases outside the gene matches: 4. CDR3 bases: TGCGCCAGCAGCTTGGGGGGACAGACGAATCAGCCCCAGCATTTT. Residues: CASSLGGQTNQPQHF. The whole variable domain, filled in from reference TRBV5-1 and TRBJ1-5, reads KAGVTQTPRYLIKTRGQQVTLSCSPISGHRSVSWYQQTPGQGLQFLFEYFSETQRNKGNFPGRFSGRQFSNSRSEMNVSTLELGDSALYLCASSLGGQTNQPQHFGDGTRLSIL.

This sequence joins TRBV10-3 and TRBJ2-1, with TRBD2 identical over 11 bases. CDR3 length: 14 residues. Germline trimming cut 7 bases from V and 12 bases from J; bases unmatched to any gene: 11. Looked up from germline, CDR1 is ENHRY and CDR2 is SYGVKD. This chain's CDR3 is CAITGTSGPGLQFF. The DNA of the CDR3 is TGTGCCATCACCGGGACTAGCGGTCCCGGGTTGCAGTTCTTC.

The J gene is TRBJ1-2, the V gene TRBV20-1, with D unclear. Germline values: CDR1 DFQATT, CDR2 SNEGSKA (reference sequence). Deletions cut 5 bases from V and 12 bases from J, with 16 bases between. The CDR3 loop spans 11 amino acids. The DNA of the CDR3 is TGCAGTGCTGCCCGGGGAGGGCTCGACACCTTC. This gives the protein CSAARGGLDTF.

This clone was recorded a few times. The chain has TRBV29-1 and TRBJ1-1; tentative D call: TRBD1 (6 bases). Germline-derived CDR1 and CDR2 are SQVTM and ANQGSEA. Trimming shortened V by 4 bases and J by 1 base, and 13 bases separated the two germline ends. This CDR3 region has 14 residues. The CDR3 bases are TGCAGCGTTGTCCCCGGGACACCGAACACTGAAGCTTTCTTT. Protein product: CSVVPGTPNTEAFF.

This rearrangement joins TRBV6-5 to TRBJ1-6; tentative D call: TRBD1 (5 bases). Germline V gives CDR1 MNHEY, CDR2 SVGAGI. V dropped 7 bases and J dropped 7 bases, with 11 bases sitting between them. The CDR3 is 13 residues long. The CDR3, as DNA: TGTGCCAGCACCCCCGGACAAAATTCACCCCTCCACTTT. Translated, it gives CASTPGQNSPLHF.

V gene TRBV11-2 combines with J gene TRBJ2-1; perhaps TRBD1 as D (6 bases). CDR1 is SGHAT, CDR2 FQNNGV, per germline. Trimming pared 3 bases from V and 3 bases from J, leaving 12 bases between. This CDR3 spans 15 amino acids. The CDR3 region is CASSFSGQYYNEQFF. The CDR3 DNA sequence: TGTGCCAGCAGCTTCTCGGGACAATACTACAATGAGCAGTTCTTC.

The gene calls are TRBV5-1 and TRBJ2-5; 10 positions agree with TRBD1. The V segment lost 6 bases and the J segment 4 bases; nucleotides outside the gene matches: 6. In germline, CDR1 is SGHRS, CDR2 YFSETQ. The CDR3 runs to 14 residues. CDR3 bases: TGCGCCAGCACCTCCGGACAGGGGGGAGAGACCCAGTACTTC. The encoded protein is CASTSGQGGETQYF.

This clone has a handful of counts. The chain links TRBV30 to TRBJ1-4, with TRBD1 identical over 7 bases. This CDR3 contains 15 residues. V trimming: 5 bases; J trimming: 8 bases; junction bases outside the gene matches: 14. Germline-derived CDR1 and CDR2 are GTSNPN and SVGIG (reference sequence). The CDR3 loop reads CAWGPQTGLREKLFF. CDR3 nucleotides: TGTGCCTGGGGCCCCCAGACAGGGCTTAGGGAAAAACTGTTTTTT. The full variable domain, in which reference TRBV30 and TRBJ1-4 provide the parts outside the CDR3, is SQTIHQWPATLVQPVGSPLSLECTVEGTSNPNLYWYRQAAGRGLQLLFYSVGIGQISSEVPQNLSASRPQDRQFILSSKKLLLSDSGFYLCAWGPQTGLREKLFFGSGTQLSVL.

CDR3 loop: CASSIGKAAEQFF. The CDR3 DNA is TGTGCCAGTAGTATAGGGAAAGCTGCTGAGCAGTTCTTC. The rearrangement links TRBV19 to TRBJ2-1; D remains ambiguous. Germline V CDR1 and CDR2: LNHDA, SQIVND (reference sequence). V was clipped by 1 base and J by 9 bases, with 10 bases between them. The CDR3 spans 13 residues.

This clone came up once. The rearrangement joins TRBV27 to TRBJ2-7; 11 bases align to TRBD1. The CDR3 spans 16 residues. CDR1 and CDR2 (germline): MNHEY, SMNVEV (reference sequence). The V gene end was trimmed by 3 bases and the J gene end by 7 bases; junction bases not matched to a gene: 11. The chain's CDR3 is CASSFGPGQGDWEQYF. The CDR3 nucleotides are TGTGCCAGCAGTTTTGGCCCGGGACAGGGGGATTGGGAGCAGTACTTC.

The rearrangement links TRBV25-1 to TRBJ2-2; D perhaps matches TRBD1 (5 bases). Per the germline V gene, CDR1 is MGHDK and CDR2 is SYGVNS. This CDR3 comprises 15 residues. V was cut by 3 bases and J by 5 bases, with 13 bases left in between. As DNA, the CDR3 is TGTGCCAGCAGTGACGCAGGGATGAGAACCGGGGAGCTGTTTTTT. This translates into CASSDAGMRTGELFF.

This clone has a handful of counts. The chain links TRBV28 to TRBJ1-3, with 8 bases identical to TRBD1. V was clipped by 4 bases and J by 3 bases; unmatched bases: 8. The CDR3 is made up of 16 amino acids. The germline V gene encodes CDR1 MDHEN and CDR2 SYDVKM. CDR3 in DNA: TGTGCCAGCAGTTCCCTGGGACAGGAGGATGGAAACACCATATATTTT. This translates into CASSSLGQEDGNTIYF.

The chain couples TRBV30 to TRBJ2-2; unclear D gene. The V end lost 4 bases, the J end lost 6 bases, and 9 bases lay between the germline ends. The CDR3 is 12 residues long. The germline V gene has CDR1 GTSNPN and CDR2 SVGIG (reference sequence). CDR3 coding DNA: TGTGCCTGGACCCTGGCGGCCGGGGAGCTGTTTTTT. This codes for CAWTLAAGELFF.

This clone has a handful of counts. This chain links TRBV21-1 with TRBJ1-5; TRBD1 is the table's D call, not checked against the DNA. TRBV21-1 is marked as a pseudogene. The CDR3 has 13 amino acids. CDR3 amino acids: CASSKLGDQPQHF. In DNA form, the CDR3 reads TGTGCCAGCAGCAAATTGGGCGATCAGCCCCAGCATTTT.

In this sample, this clone turned up a few times. The same CDR3 also results from other DNA sequences found in this sample. The V and J genes are TRBV2 and TRBJ1-2; 7 positions match TRBD1. From germline, CDR1 is SNHLY and CDR2 FYNNEI. V shed 6 bases and J 5 bases; nucleotides not matched to a gene: 6. The CDR3 runs 13 residues. The CDR3 here is CASSAGQNYGYTF. The CDR3 bases are TGTGCCAGCAGCGCGGGACAGAATTATGGCTACACCTTC.

This clone was counted only a few times. The chain joins TRBV2 to TRBJ2-2, with D possibly TRBD2 on 5 matching bases. CDR3 size: 14 residues. CDR1 is SNHLY and CDR2 is FYNNEI in the germline V gene. With 7 bases removed from V and 4 bases from J, the gap between germline ends came to 13 bases. CDR3 region: CASIRAAGTGELFF. CDR3 nucleotide sequence: TGTGCCAGCATCCGAGCGGCGGGCACCGGGGAGCTGTTTTTT.

This rearrangement joins TRBV28 to TRBJ2-7; D might be TRBD1 (6 bases). The CDR3 is 13 amino acids. Germline V lookup: CDR1 MDHEN, CDR2 SYDVKM. Trimming cost V 5 bases and J 6 bases, with 14 bases left between them. The CDR3, as DNA: TGTGCCAGCAGTCCCCGATCAGGGGCCGAGCAGTACTTC. Its protein product is CASSPRSGAEQYF.

This clone was found many times. The chain joins TRBV7-9 to TRBJ2-3; 15 nucleotides agree with TRBD2. Germline CDR1 and CDR2: SEHNR and FQNEAQ (reference sequence). The V and J ends lost 3 bases and 5 bases, in that order; junction bases with no gene match: 3. The CDR3 consists of 16 residues. The CDR3 is CASSLGLAGGVDTQYF. The CDR3 bases are TGTGCCAGCAGCTTGGGACTAGCGGGAGGTGTAGATACGCAGTATTTT.

This chain uses TRBV28 with TRBJ2-5; D is perhaps TRBD1 (6 bases). CDR1 MDHEN and CDR2 SYDVKM come from the germline V gene. This CDR3 has 13 amino acids. Trimming stripped 2 bases from V and 7 bases from J, with 11 bases between. CDR3 sequence: CASSLRQAGTQYF. The CDR3 DNA reads as TGTGCCAGCAGTTTAAGACAGGCGGGGACCCAGTACTTC. Complete variable domain (other parts from reference TRBV28 and TRBJ2-5): DVKVTQSSRYLVKRTGEKVFLECVQDMDHENMFWYRQDPGLGLRLIYFSYDVKMKEKGDIPEGYSVSREKKERFSLILESASTNQTSMYLCASSLRQAGTQYFGPGTRLLVL.

This chain uses TRBV7-9 with TRBJ2-1, with D possibly TRBD2 on 6 matching bases. V lost 7 bases and J 6 bases, leaving 22 bases between the germline ends. Germline V lookup: CDR1 SEHNR, CDR2 FQNEAQ (reference sequence). CDR3 size: 16 residues. The CDR3, as DNA: TGTGCCAGCAACTTTCGAGCGGGTGATGGCGGCAATGAGCAGTTCTTC. Translating it yields CASNFRAGDGGNEQFF.

This clone was found many times. The J gene is TRBJ2-2, the V gene TRBV9; maybe TRBD1 (5 bases). Deletions cut 4 bases from V and 6 bases from J, with 10 bases between. CDR3 length: 13 residues. Germline CDR1 is SGDLS and CDR2 is YYNGEE. CDR3 DNA sequence: TGTGCCAGCAGCTTAGGGGTGGCCGGGGAGCTGTTTTTT. Translated, it gives CASSLGVAGELFF.

The V gene is TRBV18, the J gene TRBJ1-2; a weak D match, TRBD1 (5 bases). The CDR3 sequence is 15 residues long. CDR1 is KGHSH and CDR2 is LQKENI in the germline V gene. Trimming removed 3 bases from V and 3 bases from J, with 14 bases in between. Here the CDR3 DNA reads TGTGCCAGCTCACCCAGGGCGGGGAACGACTATGGCTACACCTTC. This codes for CASSPRAGNDYGYTF.

The chain has TRBV11-3 and TRBJ2-1; 7 bases fit TRBD1. The CDR3 has 15 amino acids. V dropped 5 bases and J dropped 7; count of bases not matched to a gene: 11. Germline CDR1 and CDR2: SGHNT and YENEEA. The CDR3 DNA follows: TGTGCCAGCAGCGCTTACAGGGGTAGCTTTAATGAGCAGTTCTTC. Translation gives CASSAYRGSFNEQFF.

The J gene is TRBJ1-1, the V gene TRBV28; 7 bases are a match to TRBD1. The V gene end was trimmed by 11 bases and the J gene end by 5 bases; junction bases not matched to a gene: 11. The CDR3 covers 13 residues. CDR1 is MDHEN and CDR2 is SYDVKM in the germline V gene. The CDR3 spells CADTETGLTEAFF. The CDR3 nucleotides are TGTGCCGACACAGAGACAGGGTTAACTGAAGCTTTCTTT.